These 17 T cell receptor beta chains were all obtained from the same sample, sequenced in a study of blood T cell repertoires in COVID-19. Only in-frame clones appear in the TCRdb table, and some are missing; sequencing was by immunoSEQ multiplex PCR. The data hold about 300,000 clones, with just over 85% observed a single time. The sample consisted of PBMCs or T cells enriched from blood (not recorded which). Every receptor here comes from a man aged 25 to 45 who had recovered from COVID-19.

This clone was recorded only once. The chain uses TRBV6-5 and TRBJ2-5, with D unresolved. With 0 bases removed from V and 8 bases from J, the gap between germline ends came to 4 bases. Germline loops: CDR1 MNHEY, CDR2 SVGAGI. The CDR3 consists of 11 residues. CDR3 in DNA: TGTGCCAGCAGTTACTCGTCAACCCAGTACTTC. Amino acid sequence: CASSYSSTQYF.

The chain recombines TRBV3-1 (or the pseudogene TRBV3-2) with TRBJ1-4; TRBD1 might be the D (5 bases). The CDR3 contains 12 residues. In germline, CDR1 is LGHDT, CDR2 YNNKEL (reference sequence). V lost 4 bases and J lost 11, with 11 bases in between. The CDR3 DNA reads TGTGCCAGCAGCCCCGTGGGGGGGAAACTGTTTTTT. It specifies CASSPVGGKLFF.

The V and J genes are TRBV10-3 and TRBJ2-1, with 10 positions matching TRBD2. The CDR3 is 17 residues long. The ends lost 0 bases at V and 5 bases at J; junction bases unmatched: 7. Per germline, CDR1 ENHRY and CDR2 SYGVKD. The CDR3 sequence: CAISESGLAGANNEQFF. Here the CDR3 DNA reads TGTGCCATCAGTGAGTCGGGGCTAGCGGGGGCCAACAATGAGCAGTTCTTC.

This chain links TRBV4-1 with TRBJ2-2; TRBD2 matches 7 bases. Looked up from germline, CDR1 is MGHRA and CDR2 is YSYEKL. The V segment lost 4 bases and the J segment 2 bases; nucleotides outside the gene matches: 7. This CDR3 contains 16 residues. CDR3 residues: CASSRRGGDNTGELFF. The CDR3 DNA follows: TGCGCCAGCAGCCGTCGGGGAGGGGATAACACCGGGGAGCTGTTTTTT.

V is TRBV27 and J is TRBJ2-3, with TRBD2 matching over 11 bases. The CDR3 contains 16 residues. Germline CDR1 is MNHEY and CDR2 is SMNVEV (reference sequence). V shed 4 bases and J 1 base; nucleotides not matched to a gene: 4. CDR3 DNA sequence: TGTGCCAGCAGTTCCTTGACTAGCGGGGGCACAGATACGCAGTATTTT. The encoded protein is CASSSLTSGGTDTQYF.

This chain links TRBV6-5 with TRBJ1-2; 7 nucleotides line up with TRBD1. The CDR3 runs to 13 residues. Germline CDR1 is MNHEY and CDR2 is SVGAGI. Unmatched junction bases numbered 4, after V lost 6 bases and J lost 3 bases. CDR3 sequence: CASSLQGDYGYTF. CDR3 nucleotides: TGTGCCAGCAGCCTCCAGGGGGACTATGGCTACACCTTC.

The J gene is TRBJ2-3, the V gene TRBV6-5, with D possibly being TRBD1 (5 bases). CDR1 MNHEY and CDR2 SVGAGI come from the germline V gene. Trimming stripped 6 bases from V and 7 bases from J, with 11 bases between. This CDR3 spans 12 amino acids. CDR3 protein: CASSPTAYTQYF. CDR3 DNA sequence: TGTGCCAGCAGCCCGACAGCCTATACGCAGTATTTT.

This clone appeared once. V is TRBV15 and J is TRBJ2-2, with D perhaps matching TRBD1 (6 bases). There are 15 residues in the CDR3. CDR1 LNHNV and CDR2 YYDKDF come from the germline V gene (reference sequence). Trimming shortened V by 3 bases and J by 2 bases, and 10 bases separated the two germline ends. The CDR3 nucleotides read TGTGCCACCAGCAGCCGACAGGCCAACACCGGGGAGCTGTTTTTT. Its translation is CATSSRQANTGELFF.

This clone was observed once. The chain uses TRBV4-1 and TRBJ2-2, with 16 bases that match TRBD2. Germline V lookup: CDR1 MGHRA, CDR2 YSYEKL. The ends lost 1 base at V and 5 bases at J; junction bases unmatched: 10. This CDR3 is 20 amino acids long. CDR3 nucleotide sequence: TGCGCCAGCAGCCAAGTTTTGGGACTAGCGGGAGGGCCGGGTACCGGGGAGCTGTTTTTT. Protein: CASSQVLGLAGGPGTGELFF.

The rearrangement joins TRBV2 to TRBJ2-7; D is unresolved. With 1 base removed from V and 0 bases from J, the gap between germline ends came to 13 bases. Per the germline V gene, CDR1 is SNHLY and CDR2 is FYNNEI. The CDR3 covers 16 residues. The CDR3, as DNA: TGTGCCAGCAGTGAAGGTCGGAGCTACCCCTCCTACGAGCAGTACTTC. Its translation is CASSEGRSYPSYEQYF.

The sample holds one count of this clone. The chain couples TRBV10-1 to TRBJ1-2, with D perhaps matching TRBD1 (6 bases). The V end lost 3 bases, the J end lost 8 bases, and 19 bases lay between the germline ends. This CDR3 has 15 residues. Germline V CDR1 and CDR2: WNHNN, SYGVQD (reference sequence). In nucleotides, the CDR3 is TGCGCCAGCAGTGACCAAAAACAGGGAACGAGGGGCTACACCTTC. Translating gives CASSDQKQGTRGYTF.

The V and J genes are TRBV19 and TRBJ1-1, with D hard to call. The V end lost 2 bases, the J end lost 4 bases, and 8 bases lay between the germline ends. Germline CDR1 and CDR2: LNHDA and SQIVND (reference sequence). The CDR3 covers 13 residues. The CDR3 bases are TGTGCCAGTAGTATATTCCGGGGCACTGAAGCTTTCTTT. Translating gives CASSIFRGTEAFF.

This chain uses TRBV27 with TRBJ1-5; D is perhaps TRBD1 (6 bases). Germline lookup yields CDR1 MNHEY and CDR2 SMNVEV (reference sequence). Deletions cut 6 bases from V and 0 bases from J, with 12 bases between. The CDR3 spans 15 residues. CDR3 residues: CASSLTGNSNQPQHF. Here the CDR3 DNA reads TGTGCCAGCAGCCTGACAGGAAATAGCAATCAGCCCCAGCATTTT.

V is TRBV5-6 and J is TRBJ2-7; 8 nucleotides align to TRBD1. V gave up 1 base and J gave up 4 bases; unmatched junction bases: 7. The CDR3 runs 15 residues. Germline V CDR1 and CDR2: SGHDT, YYEEEE. CDR3 amino acids: CASSLYQGAYYEQYF. The CDR3 coding sequence is TGTGCCAGCAGCTTGTACCAGGGGGCTTATTACGAGCAGTACTTC.

J is TRBJ1-1 and V is TRBV18, with TRBD1 matching 8 bases. The CDR3 sequence is 15 residues long. The junction had 7 bases not matched to a gene; V was cut back by 0 bases and J by 7 bases. Germline V gene sequence: CDR1 KGHSH, CDR2 LQKENI. The CDR3 region has the DNA TGTGCCAGCTCACCACCAGCGCAGGGGGCCGGTGAAGCTTTCTTT. Translation gives CASSPPAQGAGEAFF. Using reference TRBV18 and TRBJ1-1 for the parts outside the CDR3, the full variable domain is NAGVMQNPRHLVRRRGQEARLRCSPMKGHSHVYWYRQLPEEGLKFMVYLQKENIIDESGMPKERFSAEFPKEGPSILRIQQVVRGDSAAYFCASSPPAQGAGEAFFGQGTRLTVV.

The rearrangement uses TRBV7-2 and TRBJ2-7, with TRBD2 matching over 8 bases. From germline, CDR1 is SGHTA and CDR2 FQGNSA. The CDR3 sequence is 15 residues long. V was clipped by 3 bases and J by 2 bases; unmatched bases: 6. The CDR3 loop reads CASSFAAGETYEQYF. The CDR3 bases are TGTGCCAGCAGCTTTGCAGCGGGGGAGACCTACGAGCAGTACTTC.

CDR3 sequence: CASVRGGGGAYEQYF. CDR3 DNA sequence: TGTGCCAGCGTTCGGGGGGGAGGGGGCGCGTACGAGCAGTACTTC. The chain carries TRBV6-5 and TRBJ2-7; D is possibly TRBD2 (8 bases). Germline V gives CDR1 MNHEY, CDR2 SVGAGI. Trimming removed 8 bases at V and 4 bases at J, with 21 bases between. The CDR3 extends over 15 amino acids.